These 3 T cell receptor beta chains were sequenced from one sample in a study of T cells in narcolepsy. The method was immunoSEQ multiplex PCR; TCRdb's version includes in-frame clones alone and lacks a portion of them. Of 25,000 to 35,000 clones in the sample, around 83% were seen once. Source material: CD45RA- memory CD4+ T cells from PBMCs. The receptors here all came from a human donor with narcolepsy.

The J gene is TRBJ2-7, the V gene TRBV19, with TRBD1 matching over 11 bases. V was clipped by 6 bases and J by 6 bases; unmatched bases: 7. From germline, CDR1 is LNHDA and CDR2 SQIVND (reference sequence). CDR3 length equals 14 residues. CDR3 residues: CASRGTGGVGEQYF. The CDR3 DNA sequence: TGTGCCAGTAGAGGGACAGGGGGTGTTGGCGAGCAGTACTTC.

This clone was detected once. The chain employs TRBV6-5 and TRBJ2-2; D is unclear. Trimming stripped 6 bases from V and 0 bases from J, with 8 bases between. CDR1 and CDR2 (germline): MNHEY, SVGAGI. This CDR3 is built from 14 residues. This CDR3 is CASRWVSNTGELFF. In DNA, the CDR3 is TGTGCCAGCAGATGGGTCTCGAACACCGGGGAGCTGTTTTTT.

The count of this clone is one. The J gene is TRBJ2-7, the V gene TRBV6-5, with D unresolved. The CDR3 runs 14 residues. Germline V lookup: CDR1 MNHEY, CDR2 SVGAGI. V lost 5 bases and J 1 base, leaving 12 bases between the germline ends. The DNA of the CDR3 is TGTGCCAGCAGTGAAGTAGCACAGTCCTACGAGCAGTACTTC. It is translated as CASSEVAQSYEQYF.